Sequencing of this T cell receptor (beta chain) was carried out in a study of metastatic and nonmetastatic thyroid tumors. Study background: Patients with malignant and benign thyroid disease provided blood and tumor or nodule tissue, whose repertoires were compared.

Authors' analysis steps: A classifier for distant metastasis in papillary thyroid cancer was constructed using CDR3 differences observed across clinicopathological groups. TCRdb re-called the PCR reads with MiXCR. TCRdb, rather than the study authors, made the V and J calls. The sample holds 36,000 or so clones; around a third are singletons and the top ten take about 16%. Comments on this clone: The antigen remains undetermined.

Germline CDR1 and CDR2: MNHNS and SASEGT. V lost 4 bases, J lost 1 base, and 2 bases lay in between. The CDR3 length is 11 residues. No patient had received any treatment before thyroid surgery. Study-level points and caveats: Significantly higher TCR beta diversity was reportedly seen in malignant thyroid tumors than benign nodules, in blood and tumor.

Sequenced material: tumor tissue. The chain recombines TRBV6-1 with TRBJ2-7; unclear D gene. The source of this sequence is a female donor with papillary thyroid cancer or a benign thyroid nodule (not recorded which). Some clones in this sample may be carry-over from other donors' samples. Written as DNA, the CDR3 is TGTGCCAGCAGTGCATCCTACGAGCAGTACTTC. Protein product: CASSASYEQYF.